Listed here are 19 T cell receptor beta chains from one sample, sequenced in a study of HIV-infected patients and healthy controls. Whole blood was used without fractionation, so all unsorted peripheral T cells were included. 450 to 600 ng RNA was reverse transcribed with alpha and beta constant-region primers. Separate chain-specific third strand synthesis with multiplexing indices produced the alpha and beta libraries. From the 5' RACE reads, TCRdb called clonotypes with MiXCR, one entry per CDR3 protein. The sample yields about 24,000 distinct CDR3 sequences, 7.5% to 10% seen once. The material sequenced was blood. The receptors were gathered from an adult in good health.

Here the CDR3 DNA reads TGTGCCAGCAGCTTGGGGCAGGGGGGCGTCTATGGCTACACCTTC. It translates to CASSLGQGGVYGYTF. The gene calls are TRBV5-4 and TRBJ1-2, with 7 bases identical to TRBD1. The CDR3 consists of 15 residues. Germline CDR1 is SGHNT and CDR2 is YYREEE (reference sequence). Trimming removed 0 bases from V and 4 bases from J; junction bases left unmatched: 6.

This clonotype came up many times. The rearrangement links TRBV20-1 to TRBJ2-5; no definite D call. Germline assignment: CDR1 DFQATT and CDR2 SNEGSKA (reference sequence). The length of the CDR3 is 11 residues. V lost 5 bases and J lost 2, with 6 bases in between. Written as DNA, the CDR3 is TGCAGTGCTGGCGAACAAGAGACCCAGTACTTC. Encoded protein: CSAGEQETQYF.

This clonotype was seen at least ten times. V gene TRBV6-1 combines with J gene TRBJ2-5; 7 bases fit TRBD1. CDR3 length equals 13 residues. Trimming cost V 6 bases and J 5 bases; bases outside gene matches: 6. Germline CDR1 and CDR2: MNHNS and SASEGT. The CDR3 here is CASRLTGSETQYF. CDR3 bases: TGTGCCAGCAGATTGACAGGGTCCGAGACCCAGTACTTC.

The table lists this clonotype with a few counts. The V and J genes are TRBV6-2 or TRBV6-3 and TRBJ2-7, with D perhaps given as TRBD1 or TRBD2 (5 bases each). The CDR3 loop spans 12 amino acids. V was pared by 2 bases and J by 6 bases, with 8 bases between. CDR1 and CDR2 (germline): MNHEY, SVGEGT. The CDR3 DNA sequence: TGTGCCAGCAGTTACGCAGGGACCGAGCAGTACTTC. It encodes CASSYAGTEQYF.

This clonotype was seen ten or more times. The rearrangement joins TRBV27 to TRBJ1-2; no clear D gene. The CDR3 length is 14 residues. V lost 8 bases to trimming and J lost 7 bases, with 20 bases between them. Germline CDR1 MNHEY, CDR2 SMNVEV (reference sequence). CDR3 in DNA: TGTGCCAGCCTCGGAACCTCCTCGCCGGGTGGCTACACCTTC. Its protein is CASLGTSSPGGYTF.

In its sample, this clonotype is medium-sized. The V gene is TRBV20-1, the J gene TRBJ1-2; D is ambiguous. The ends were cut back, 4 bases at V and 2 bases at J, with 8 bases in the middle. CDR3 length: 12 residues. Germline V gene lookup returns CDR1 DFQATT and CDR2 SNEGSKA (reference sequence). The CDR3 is CSAMPVNYGYTF. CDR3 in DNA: TGCAGTGCTATGCCGGTGAACTATGGCTACACCTTC.

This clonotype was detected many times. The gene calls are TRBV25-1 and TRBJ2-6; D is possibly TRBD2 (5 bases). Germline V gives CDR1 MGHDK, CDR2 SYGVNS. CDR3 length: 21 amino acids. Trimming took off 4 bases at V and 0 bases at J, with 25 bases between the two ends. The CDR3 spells CASSAQLPAGEPSSGANVLTF. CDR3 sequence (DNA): TGTGCCAGCAGTGCCCAACTCCCGGCGGGTGAGCCAAGCTCTGGGGCCAACGTCCTGACTTTC.

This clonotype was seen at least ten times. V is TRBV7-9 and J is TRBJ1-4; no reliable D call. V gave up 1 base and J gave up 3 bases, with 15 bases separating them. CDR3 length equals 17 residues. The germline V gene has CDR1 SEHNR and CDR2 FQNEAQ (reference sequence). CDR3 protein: CASSLDTRSGANEKLFF. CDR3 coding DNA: TGTGCCAGCAGCTTAGATACCCGGAGCGGGGCTAATGAAAAACTGTTTTTT.

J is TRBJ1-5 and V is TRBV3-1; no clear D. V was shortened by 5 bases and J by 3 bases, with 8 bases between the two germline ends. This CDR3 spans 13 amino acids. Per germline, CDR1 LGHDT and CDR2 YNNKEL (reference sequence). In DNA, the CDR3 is TGTGCCAGCAGCACAGCTCCCAATCAGCCCCAGCATTTT. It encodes CASSTAPNQPQHF.

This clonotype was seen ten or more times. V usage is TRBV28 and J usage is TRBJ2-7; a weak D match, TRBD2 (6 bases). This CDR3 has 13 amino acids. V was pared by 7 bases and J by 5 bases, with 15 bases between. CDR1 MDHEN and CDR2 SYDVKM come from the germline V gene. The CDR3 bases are TGTGCCAGCAATGCCATTGGAGGGCACGAGCAGTACTTC. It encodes CASNAIGGHEQYF.

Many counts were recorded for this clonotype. The CDR3: CASSPGQTPWDTQYF. DNA for the CDR3: TGTGCCAGCAGCCCCGGACAGACCCCATGGGATACGCAGTATTTT. The V and J genes are TRBV14 and TRBJ2-3, with TRBD1 as a possible D gene (6 bases). Germline V gives CDR1 SGHDN, CDR2 FVKESK. Trimming took 4 bases from V and 6 from J, leaving 17 bases between them. This CDR3 has 15 amino acids.

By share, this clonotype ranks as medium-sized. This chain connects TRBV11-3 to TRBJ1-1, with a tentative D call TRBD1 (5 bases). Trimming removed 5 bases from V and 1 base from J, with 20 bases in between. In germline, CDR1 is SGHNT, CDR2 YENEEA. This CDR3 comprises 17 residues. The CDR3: CASSPEEGRVWNTEAFF. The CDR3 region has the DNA TGTGCCAGCAGCCCAGAGGAGGGCAGGGTTTGGAACACTGAAGCTTTCTTT.

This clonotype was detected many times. The CDR3 coding sequence is TGTGCCAGCAGTGCTCACAGGGATGGGAGCAATCAGCCCCAGCATTTT. Translating gives CASSAHRDGSNQPQHF. V gene TRBV6-5 combines with J gene TRBJ1-5, with D maybe TRBD1 (6 bases). This CDR3 region has 16 residues. Trimming took 5 bases from V and 1 from J, leaving 15 bases between them. CDR1 is MNHEY and CDR2 is SVGAGI in the germline V gene.

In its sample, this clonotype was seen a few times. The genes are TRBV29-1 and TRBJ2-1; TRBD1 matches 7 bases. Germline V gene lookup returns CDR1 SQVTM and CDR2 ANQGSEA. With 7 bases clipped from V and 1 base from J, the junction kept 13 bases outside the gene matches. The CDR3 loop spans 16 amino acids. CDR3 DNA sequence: TGCAGCGCTTACTTGACGGGACAGTATTCCTACAATGAGCAGTTCTTC. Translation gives CSAYLTGQYSYNEQFF.

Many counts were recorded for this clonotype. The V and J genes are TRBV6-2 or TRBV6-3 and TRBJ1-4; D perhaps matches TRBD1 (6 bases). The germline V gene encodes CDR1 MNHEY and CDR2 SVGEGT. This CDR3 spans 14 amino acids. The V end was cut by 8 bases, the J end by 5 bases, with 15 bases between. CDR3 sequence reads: CASGDRDTNEKLFF. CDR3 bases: TGTGCCAGCGGCGACCGGGACACCAATGAAAAACTGTTTTTT.

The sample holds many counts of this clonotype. The CDR3 bases are TGTGCCAGCAGCCAAGAGACATGGATGTCCACCTTC. Its protein is CASSQETWMSTF. The chain employs TRBV7-8 and TRBJ1-2; no reliable D call. Deletions cut 5 bases from V and 13 bases from J, with 17 bases between. The CDR3 runs to 12 residues. Germline V gene sequence: CDR1 SGHVS, CDR2 FQNEAQ.

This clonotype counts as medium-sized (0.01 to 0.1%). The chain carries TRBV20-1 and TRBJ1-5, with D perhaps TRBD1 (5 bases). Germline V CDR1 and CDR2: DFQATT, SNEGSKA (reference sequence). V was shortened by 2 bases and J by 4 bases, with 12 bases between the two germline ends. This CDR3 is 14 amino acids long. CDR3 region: CSARPGGTNQPQHF. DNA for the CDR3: TGCAGTGCTAGACCGGGGGGTACAAATCAGCCCCAGCATTTT.

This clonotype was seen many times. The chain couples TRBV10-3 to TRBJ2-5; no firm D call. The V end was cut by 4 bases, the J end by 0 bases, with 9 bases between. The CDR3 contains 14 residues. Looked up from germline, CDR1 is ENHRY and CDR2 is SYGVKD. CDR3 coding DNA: TGTGCCATCAGTGGAACAGCGTACCAAGAGACCCAGTACTTC. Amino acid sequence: CAISGTAYQETQYF.

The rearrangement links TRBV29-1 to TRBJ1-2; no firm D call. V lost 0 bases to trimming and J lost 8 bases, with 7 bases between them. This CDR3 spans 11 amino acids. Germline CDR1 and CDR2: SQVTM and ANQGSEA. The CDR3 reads CSVEERAGYTF. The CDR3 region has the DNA TGCAGCGTTGAAGAAAGGGCAGGCTACACCTTC.